Below, 26 T cell receptor beta chains from the same sample are listed, as sequenced in a study of shared clonotypes between healthy human individuals. Repertoires were generated with immunoSEQ multiplex PCR, while TCRdb's copy carries only in-frame clones and drops some. Of roughly 2.5 million clones listed, around 90% are singletons. What was sequenced was naive CD4+ T cells sorted from blood. Subset described: CD45RA+ positively selected. All receptors derive from a man aged 18 to 30 in good health.

This chain joins TRBV6-4 and TRBJ2-5; unclear D gene. The CDR3 contains 13 residues. From germline, CDR1 is MRHNA and CDR2 SNTAGT. V was trimmed by 3 bases and J by 4 bases, leaving 9 bases between them. CDR3 coding DNA: TGTGCCAGCAGTGAGTTAAGAGGAGAGACCCAGTACTTC. Translation gives CASSELRGETQYF.

The chain has TRBV5-8 and TRBJ1-6; D is possibly TRBD1 (5 bases). The germline CDR1 and CDR2 sequences are SGHTS and YDEGEE. Deletions cut 4 bases from V and 2 bases from J, with 10 bases between. This CDR3 is built from 15 residues. The chain's CDR3 is CASSLRGPYNSPLHF. As DNA, the CDR3 is TGTGCCAGCAGCCTCCGGGGCCCCTATAATTCACCCCTCCACTTT.

This clone was observed a single time. CDR3 protein: CSASRGAGYTF. The CDR3, as DNA: TGCAGTGCTAGCAGGGGGGCTGGCTACACCTTC. V usage is TRBV20-1 and J usage is TRBJ1-2; 7 nucleotides align to TRBD1. The junction had 2 bases not matched to a gene; V was cut back by 3 bases and J by 7 bases. The CDR3 covers 11 residues. The germline CDR1 and CDR2 sequences are DFQATT and SNEGSKA (reference sequence).

This clone was seen more than once but under ten times. The sample holds other DNA sequences that translate to the same CDR3. The rearrangement joins TRBV27 to TRBJ2-7, with 8 bases matching TRBD1. Unmatched junction bases numbered 4, after V lost 6 bases and J lost 6 bases. This CDR3 has 12 amino acids. Germline V gives CDR1 MNHEY, CDR2 SMNVEV (reference sequence). The CDR3 loop is CASRPTGGEQYF. CDR3 DNA: TGTGCCAGCAGACCAACAGGGGGCGAGCAGTACTTC.

J is TRBJ1-2 and V is TRBV18; TRBD1 agrees at 8 bases. The J segment lost 3 bases and the V segment lost 6 bases, leaving 3 bases of the junction unmatched. The length of the CDR3 is 13 residues. The germline CDR1 and CDR2 sequences are KGHSH and LQKENI. CDR3 protein: CASSLTGDYGYTF. DNA for the CDR3: TGTGCCAGCTCGTTGACAGGGGACTATGGCTACACCTTC.

This clone has only one observation. The chain recombines TRBV27 with TRBJ2-2; TRBD2 agrees at 8 bases. CDR3 length: 17 residues. V lost 7 bases and J lost 4; bases outside the gene matches: 14. The V gene's germline CDR1 is MNHEY and CDR2 SMNVEV (reference sequence). This CDR3 is CASTSAGGAGFTGELFF. CDR3 coding DNA: TGTGCCAGCACCTCTGCGGGGGGCGCCGGATTCACCGGGGAGCTGTTTTTT.

The rearrangement joins TRBV5-1 to TRBJ2-2; tentatively, D is TRBD1 or TRBD2 (5 bases each). This CDR3 is built from 14 residues. The V end lost 5 bases, the J end lost 6 bases, and 14 bases lay between the germline ends. Germline V gene sequence: CDR1 SGHRS, CDR2 YFSETQ. This CDR3 is CASRGDLSSGELFF. DNA of the CDR3: TGCGCCAGCAGAGGGGACCTTAGCTCCGGGGAGCTGTTTTTT.

The chain couples TRBV14 to TRBJ2-2; 12 bases fit TRBD2. Germline V gene lookup returns CDR1 SGHDN and CDR2 FVKESK. This CDR3 spans 14 amino acids. V was pared by 7 bases and J by 6 bases, with 3 bases of the junction left unmatched. The CDR3 spells CASKLAGGAGELFF. CDR3 sequence (DNA): TGTGCCAGCAAACTAGCGGGAGGCGCCGGGGAGCTGTTTTTT.

The chain is built from TRBV10-3 and TRBJ1-2; 7 bases agree with TRBD1. V was pared by 6 bases and J by 2 bases, with 12 bases of the junction left unmatched. Germline V lookup: CDR1 ENHRY, CDR2 SYGVKD. The CDR3 extends over 16 amino acids. CDR3 in DNA: TGTGCCATCAGGCGGGGGGGACAGACACAGAACTATGGCTACACCTTC. It yields the protein CAIRRGGQTQNYGYTF.

This clone was seen a single time. This chain links TRBV11-2 with TRBJ2-7; the D gene could be TRBD1 or TRBD2 (6 bases each). The CDR3 totals 15 residues. The ends were cut back, 3 bases at V and 3 bases at J, with 15 bases in the middle. The germline V gene encodes CDR1 SGHAT and CDR2 FQNNGV. CDR3 in amino acids: CASSFARGRNYEQYF. The CDR3 coding sequence is TGTGCCAGCAGCTTCGCCCGGGGGCGCAACTACGAGCAGTACTTC. Filled out from reference TRBV11-2 and TRBJ2-7, the complete variable domain reads EAGVAQSPRYKIIEKRQSVAFWCNPISGHATLYWYQQILGQGPKLLIQFQNNGVVDDSQLPKDRFSAERLKGVDSTLKIQPAKLEDSAVYLCASSFARGRNYEQYFGPGTRLTVT.

This chain connects TRBV7-8 to TRBJ2-7; 9 bases match TRBD1. This CDR3 has 15 amino acids. The junction had 4 bases not matched to a gene; V was cut back by 3 bases and J by 1 base. Germline V lookup: CDR1 SGHVS, CDR2 FQNEAQ. In nucleotides, the CDR3 is TGTGCCAGCAGCTTGGGACAGGGTTTTTCCTACGAGCAGTACTTC. It translates to CASSLGQGFSYEQYF.

This sequence joins TRBV5-1 and TRBJ1-5, with 8 bases lining up with TRBD1. V lost 2 bases and J lost 7; bases outside the gene matches: 8. Germline assignment: CDR1 SGHRS and CDR2 YFSETQ. The CDR3 consists of 15 residues. Here the CDR3 DNA reads TGCGCCAGCAGCTTAGACAGGGGAGGAGGACAGCCCCAGCATTTT. As protein: CASSLDRGGGQPQHF.

A few counts support this clone. Other DNA sequences in this specimen translate into the identical CDR3. The chain couples TRBV30 to TRBJ1-3, with D hard to call. V lost 0 bases and J lost 0, with 6 bases in between. The CDR3 extends over 14 amino acids. Germline lookup yields CDR1 GTSNPN and CDR2 SVGIG (reference sequence). The CDR3 spells CAWSVGSSGNTIYF. The CDR3 DNA is TGTGCCTGGAGTGTGGGCAGCTCTGGAAACACCATATATTTT.

The gene calls are TRBV28 and TRBJ1-6; 7 bases line up with TRBD1. The CDR3 consists of 15 residues. Germline V gene lookup returns CDR1 MDHEN and CDR2 SYDVKM. The J segment lost 9 bases and the V segment lost 6 bases, leaving 11 bases of the junction unmatched. CDR3 sequence (DNA): TGTGCCAGCAGACTGTCCGCAGGGGGGGGTTCACCCCTCCACTTT. This codes for CASRLSAGGGSPLHF.

This clone came up once. V usage is TRBV7-9 and J usage is TRBJ1-2, with 8 positions matching TRBD1. The V and J ends lost 7 bases and 4 bases, in that order; junction bases with no gene match: 17. This CDR3 is built from 17 residues. CDR1 is SEHNR, CDR2 FQNEAQ, per germline (reference sequence). The CDR3 sequence is CASNSLLSPGQVYGYTF. For the CDR3, the DNA is TGTGCCAGCAACTCGTTGTTAAGTCCGGGACAGGTCTATGGCTACACCTTC.

The genes are TRBV6-5 and TRBJ1-4; possibly TRBD1 for D (6 bases). The CDR3 runs to 13 residues. Germline V gives CDR1 MNHEY, CDR2 SVGAGI. Deletions cut 6 bases from V and 6 bases from J, with 11 bases between. The CDR3 nucleotides are TGTGCCAGCAGGACAGGATTTCATGAAAAACTGTTTTTT. Translated: CASRTGFHEKLFF.

This chain joins TRBV6-5 and TRBJ2-5; maybe TRBD1 (6 bases). Germline V gene sequence: CDR1 MNHEY, CDR2 SVGAGI. This CDR3 contains 14 residues. V gave up 2 bases and J gave up 6 bases, with 13 bases separating them. The CDR3 spells CASSYLDRPKTQYF. DNA of the CDR3: TGTGCCAGCAGTTACCTGGACAGACCCAAGACCCAGTACTTC.

CDR3 protein: CSVEVVTDTQYF. The CDR3 DNA reads TGCAGCGTTGAAGTTGTAACGGATACGCAGTATTTT. This sequence joins TRBV29-1 and TRBJ2-3, with D uncertain. Germline V gene lookup returns CDR1 SQVTM and CDR2 ANQGSEA. Trimming pared 1 base from V and 6 bases from J, leaving 8 bases between. This CDR3 comprises 12 residues.

This clone was observed a single time. The chain employs TRBV7-2 and TRBJ2-7; perhaps D is TRBD1 or TRBD2 (5 bases each). Germline V CDR1 and CDR2: SGHTA, FQGNSA. This CDR3 spans 17 amino acids. V dropped 2 bases and J dropped 6 bases, with 23 bases sitting between them. CDR3: CASSLSKTGRTRGEQYF. CDR3 DNA sequence: TGTGCCAGCAGCTTATCGAAAACGGGGCGGACCCGGGGCGAGCAGTACTTC.

The chain has TRBV4-3 and TRBJ1-1, with D possibly being TRBD1 (6 bases). Trimming cost V 1 base and J 7 bases, with 19 bases left between them. The CDR3 length is 16 residues. CDR1 LGHNA and CDR2 YSLEER come from the germline V gene. The CDR3 nucleotides are TGCGCCAGCAGCCAAGTGGCCTCGGGGGCGGACTTTGAAGCTTTCTTT. It is translated as CASSQVASGADFEAFF.

The genes are TRBV6-5 and TRBJ1-1; TRBD1 might be the D (6 bases). Germline V CDR1 and CDR2: MNHEY, SVGAGI. The CDR3 loop spans 13 amino acids. Trimming pared 2 bases from V and 8 bases from J, leaving 12 bases between. CDR3: CASSYPPTGEAFF. DNA of the CDR3: TGTGCCAGCAGTTACCCACCCACAGGGGAAGCTTTCTTT.

The chain couples TRBV11-3 to TRBJ2-3; 7 nucleotides agree with TRBD2. Trimming took 2 bases from V and 5 from J; bases not matched to a gene: 7. Germline V gene sequence: CDR1 SGHNT, CDR2 YENEEA. The CDR3 runs 15 residues. The CDR3 region has the DNA TGTGCCAGCAGCTTACAAGGCGGGAGTCAAGATACGCAGTATTTT. Translated, it gives CASSLQGGSQDTQYF. The whole variable domain, filled in from reference TRBV11-3 and TRBJ2-3, reads EAGVVQSPRYKIIEKKQPVAFWCNPISGHNTLYWYLQNLGQGPELLIRYENEEAVDDSQLPKDRFSAERLKGVDSTLKIQPAELGDSAVYLCASSLQGGSQDTQYFGPGTRLTVL.

J is TRBJ2-1 and V is TRBV9, with D possibly being TRBD1 (5 bases). This CDR3 contains 14 residues. Germline CDR1 SGDLS, CDR2 YYNGEE. V lost 1 base and J lost 7, with 12 bases in between. The CDR3 loop reads CASSVLWGANEQFF. The CDR3 region has the DNA TGTGCCAGCAGCGTATTATGGGGCGCGAATGAGCAGTTCTTC. The full variable domain, its missing parts supplied by reference TRBV9 and TRBJ2-1, is DSGVTQTPKHLITATGQRVTLRCSPRSGDLSVYWYQQSLDQGLQFLIQYYNGEERAKGNILERFSAQQFPDLHSELNLSSLELGDSALYFCASSVLWGANEQFFGPGTRLTVL.

The J gene is TRBJ2-1, the V gene TRBV10-3; tentatively, D is TRBD1 (5 bases). The CDR3 is 13 residues long. Germline values: CDR1 ENHRY, CDR2 SYGVKD. Between the trimmed V and J ends, which lost 4 bases and 9 bases, there was a span of 13 bases. DNA for the CDR3: TGTGCCATCAGTGGGGCAGGGTGGAGTGAGCAGTTCTTC. Translated: CAISGAGWSEQFF.

Only one count was recorded for this clone. V and J are TRBV7-6 and TRBJ2-1, with D possibly TRBD2 on 5 matching bases. Trimming took 3 bases from V and 10 from J, leaving 13 bases between them. Germline V gene sequence: CDR1 SGHVS, CDR2 FNYEAQ. CDR3 length: 13 amino acids. The CDR3 reads CASSFLPEAEQFF. CDR3 nucleotides: TGTGCCAGCAGCTTTCTCCCGGAGGCCGAGCAGTTCTTC.

This clone was detected once. V and J are TRBV6-1 and TRBJ2-2; the match to TRBD2 covers 8 bases. Unmatched junction bases numbered 4, after V lost 4 bases and J lost 3 bases. The CDR3 covers 15 residues. CDR1 is MNHNS, CDR2 SASEGT, per germline. CDR3 sequence (DNA): TGTGCCAGCAGTGTGGAGCGGGGGTACACCGGGGAGCTGTTTTTT. Amino acids: CASSVERGYTGELFF.